This T cell receptor (beta chain) appears in the sequencing data of a study of T cells after yellow fever vaccination. Overall study findings and caveats: The secondary T-cell response peaked on day 5, not day 15, but was weaker. Most primary-vaccination clones recurred post-booster (more than 95% CD4, roughly 91% CD8). It was a small share of clonotypes that appeared in both CD4 and CD8 compartments.

As for this clonotype: Its antigen remains unknown.

TCR cDNA, made by 5'RACE template switching, carried an added universal primer site and UMIs. TCRdb analysed the 5' RACE reads with MiXCR anew, one entry per CDR3 protein. The profile shows some 300,000 distinct CDR3 sequences, 8.5% to 10% of them singletons. The sequenced sample was CD4+ T cells sorted from PBMCs, obtained 5 days after the yellow fever booster vaccination. This receptor was identified in a man in his late teens or twenties who received the YFV17D yellow fever vaccine.

This CDR3 reads CASSPDRGPHEQFF. The CDR3 coding sequence is TGTGCCAGCAGCCCCGATCGGGGGCCCCATGAGCAGTTCTTC. The V and J genes are TRBV7-3 and TRBJ2-1; D is possibly TRBD1 or TRBD2 (6 bases each). With 5 bases removed from V and 8 bases from J, the gap between germline ends came to 16 bases. The V gene's germline CDR1 is SGHTA and CDR2 FQGTGA. The CDR3 runs 14 residues.